This T cell receptor beta chain was sequenced during a study of control samples from healthy donors and cancer patients. Per germline, CDR1 SGHRS and CDR2 YFSETQ. The CDR3 runs to 16 residues. The V gene lost 5 bases and the J gene lost 0 bases, with 14 bases spanning the gap. TCRdb's copy holds only in-frame clones and misses some; the assay was immunoSEQ multiplex PCR. This sample has about 120,000 clones, with 80% to 90% found just once. The chain joins TRBV5-1 to TRBJ1-4, with D possibly being TRBD1 (6 bases). The receptor was isolated from a man aged 30-40 years in good health. Source material: blood. The CDR3 bases are TGCGCCAGCAGTCGAGGGGGAAATCCAACTAATGAAAAACTGTTTTTT. It translates to CASSRGGNPTNEKLFF.